The entry below gives a single T cell receptor beta chain sequence along with its context. Its cognate antigen is unknown. The donors were members of the validation cohort comprising approximately 110 subjects, separate from the roughly 670-subject first cohort. Profiling relied on immunoSEQ multiplex PCR, and the TCRdb table lists in-frame clones only, not all of them. The sample includes 130,000 to 150,000 clones, approximately 91% of them seen just once. This sample is drawn from a study of cytomegalovirus exposure and HLA in healthy donors. Overall study: The same platform used for the 650 to 850 first-cohort repertoires was also used for the 120 or so validation repertoires, as a later analysis reported. Study-wide results and limits: Specificity for CMV antigens was confirmed in vitro for a few of the CMV-associated chains. The classifier reportedly diagnosed cytomegalovirus status with high specificity and sensitivity.

Sequencing was done on a sample of PBMCs. This sequence originates from a man aged 18 to 30 in good health and CMV-seronegative.

Written as DNA, the CDR3 is TGTGCCAGCAGCATCAGACTAGCGGAACAAGAGACCCAGTACTTC. It codes for CASSIRLAEQETQYF. The chain carries TRBV13 and TRBJ2-5, with 9 bases that match TRBD2. The trim removed 5 bases at V and 2 bases at J, leaving 6 bases unmatched. Germline V lookup: CDR1 PRHDT, CDR2 FYEKMQ (reference sequence). CDR3 length: 15 residues. Full variable domain (outside the CDR3, taken from reference TRBV13 and TRBJ2-5): AAGVIQSPRHLIKEKRETATLKCYPIPRHDTVYWYQQGPGQDPQFLISFYEKMQSDKGSIPDRFSAQQFSDYHSELNMSSLELGDSALYFCASSIRLAEQETQYFGPGTRLLVL.